Below are 20 T cell receptor beta chains sequenced from a single sample in a study of shared clonotypes between healthy human individuals. Assay: immunoSEQ multiplex PCR; the TCRdb copy retains only in-frame clones and omits some. The sample shows millions of clones, more than 90% of them seen only once. Material for sequencing was naive CD4+ T cells sorted from blood. Sample subset: CD45RA+ positively selected. These receptors were collected from a young man in good health.

In regard to this clone: Sequence at one end of the junction differs from germline and may be a read error. This chain connects TRBV7-2 to TRBJ2-7, with TRBD2 identical over 16 bases. The germline CDR1 and CDR2 sequences are SGHTA and FQGNSA. The CDR3 runs to 15 residues. In nucleotides, the CDR3 is TGTGCCAGCAGCTCAACAGGGGCCGGGACTAGCGGGAGGGCATTC. Translation gives CASSSTGAGTSGRAF.

The chain is built from TRBV11-2 and TRBJ2-7; TRBD1 is a possible D gene (5 bases). Germline V gene sequence: CDR1 SGHAT, CDR2 FQNNGV. The ends were cut back, 5 bases at V and 3 bases at J, with 11 bases in the middle. The CDR3 runs to 13 residues. The CDR3 DNA is TGTGCCAGCAGCCCTGACAGATTCTACGAGCAGTACTTC. Protein: CASSPDRFYEQYF.

The V and J genes are TRBV5-6 and TRBJ1-4, with 10 positions matching TRBD1. CDR1 is SGHDT and CDR2 is YYEEEE in the germline V gene. The V and J ends lost 0 bases and 10 bases, in that order; junction bases with no gene match: 6. The CDR3 length is 15 residues. In DNA, the CDR3 is TGTGCCAGCAGCTTGGGTGACAGGGGGCTCGTAAAACTGTTTTTT. Protein sequence: CASSLGDRGLVKLFF.

This chain joins TRBV5-4 and TRBJ2-7, with D unclear. The V gene lost 0 bases and the J gene lost 4 bases, with 14 bases spanning the gap. CDR1 and CDR2 (germline): SGHNT, YYREEE (reference sequence). This CDR3 has 15 amino acids. The CDR3 nucleotides read TGTGCCAGCAGCTTGGCCCCGGGTCCCGGATACGAGCAGTACTTC. As protein: CASSLAPGPGYEQYF.

The gene calls are TRBV30 and TRBJ1-6; D is perhaps TRBD1 (6 bases). V dropped 1 base and J dropped 2 bases, with 15 bases sitting between them. Germline V gene data show CDR1 as GTSNPN and CDR2 as SVGIG (reference sequence). This CDR3 has 17 amino acids. CDR3 sequence reads: CAWSARPGAAYNSPLHF. The CDR3 nucleotides read TGTGCCTGGAGTGCGCGACCAGGGGCAGCCTATAATTCACCCCTCCACTTT.

In its sample, this clone was seen once. This CDR3 is also generated by other DNA sequences in the sample. V is TRBV7-2 and J is TRBJ1-1; 7 nucleotides match TRBD1. This CDR3 has 14 amino acids. Germline-derived CDR1 and CDR2 are SGHTA and FQGNSA. Trimming at V came to 5 bases and at J to 2 bases, leaving 5 bases not matched to a gene. CDR3 in DNA: TGTGCCAGCAGCGTTCGACAGGGAAACACTGAAGCTTTCTTT. It codes for CASSVRQGNTEAFF. Variable domain in full (rest from reference TRBV7-2 and TRBJ1-1): GAGVSQSPSNKVTEKGKDVELRCDPISGHTALYWYRQSLGQGLEFLIYFQGNSAPDKSGLPSDRFSAERTGGSVSTLTIQRTQQEDSAVYLCASSVRQGNTEAFFGQGTRLTVV.

The genes are TRBV25-1 and TRBJ1-4; D remains ambiguous. V lost 2 bases to trimming and J lost 5 bases, with 9 bases between them. Per the germline V gene, CDR1 is MGHDK and CDR2 is SYGVNS. This CDR3 is 14 amino acids long. CDR3 nucleotides: TGTGCCAGCAGTGAACCTAGAGGCAATGAAAAACTGTTTTTT. Translated, it gives CASSEPRGNEKLFF.

The CDR3 here is CASSLGGQGRAFF. CDR3 DNA: TGTGCCAGCAGCTTAGGGGGACAGGGGCGAGCTTTCTTT. This chain uses TRBV7-2 with TRBJ1-1; 10 bases agree with TRBD1. This CDR3 region has 13 residues. Looked up from germline, CDR1 is SGHTA and CDR2 is FQGNSA. The trim removed 1 base at V and 10 bases at J, leaving 3 bases unmatched. The full variable domain, with the rest looked up from reference TRBV7-2 and TRBJ1-1, is GAGVSQSPSNKVTEKGKDVELRCDPISGHTALYWYRQSLGQGLEFLIYFQGNSAPDKSGLPSDRFSAERTGGSVSTLTIQRTQQEDSAVYLCASSLGGQGRAFFGQGTRLTVV.

This clone was seen only once. V and J are TRBV27 and TRBJ1-3; D might be TRBD1 (6 bases). CDR3 size: 15 residues. Germline CDR1 and CDR2: MNHEY and SMNVEV (reference sequence). The V end lost 4 bases, the J end lost 1 base, and 11 bases lay between the germline ends. CDR3 amino acids: CASSYFQGSGNTIYF. The DNA of the CDR3 is TGTGCCAGCAGTTACTTTCAGGGGTCTGGAAACACCATATATTTT.

The chain links TRBV28 to TRBJ1-2, with 9 bases aligning to TRBD1. Germline V lookup: CDR1 MDHEN, CDR2 SYDVKM. The CDR3 has 16 residues. V trimming: 7 bases; J trimming: 0 bases; junction bases outside the gene matches: 9. The CDR3 DNA is TGTGCCAGCAAAATGGACAGGGGAAAATCTAACTATGGCTACACCTTC. It is translated as CASKMDRGKSNYGYTF.

The V gene is TRBV13, the J gene TRBJ2-1, with TRBD2 identical over 11 bases. Germline trimming cut 5 bases from V and 6 bases from J; bases unmatched to any gene: 3. From germline, CDR1 is PRHDT and CDR2 FYEKMQ (reference sequence). The CDR3 totals 14 residues. The CDR3 nucleotides read TGTGCCAGCAGCCCTGGGACTAGCGGCAATGAGCAGTTCTTC. This translates into CASSPGTSGNEQFF.

J is TRBJ1-5 and V is TRBV19, with 8 bases identical to TRBD1. The CDR3 spans 15 residues. Germline CDR1 LNHDA, CDR2 SQIVND (reference sequence). V shed 9 bases, J shed 2 bases, and the junction held 9 bases outside the gene matches. This CDR3 reads CASSGQDLGNQPQHF. The CDR3 region has the DNA TGTGCCAGCTCGGGACAGGATCTTGGCAATCAGCCCCAGCATTTT.

With respect to this clone: The same CDR3 is also encoded by other DNA sequences in this sample. This sequence joins TRBV9 and TRBJ2-1; 7 bases are shared with TRBD2. Germline assignment: CDR1 SGDLS and CDR2 YYNGEE. V lost 0 bases to trimming and J lost 0 bases; unmatched junction nucleotides: 3. The CDR3 loop spans 16 amino acids. CDR3 sequence (DNA): TGTGCCAGCAGCGTAGGGGGCGGGAGCTCCTACAATGAGCAGTTCTTC. Translation: CASSVGGGSSYNEQFF.

This chain connects TRBV4-3 to TRBJ2-7, with 14 bases fitting TRBD2. From germline, CDR1 is LGHNA and CDR2 YSLEER. There are 17 residues in the CDR3. Germline trimming cut 0 bases from V and 6 bases from J; bases unmatched to any gene: 7. The CDR3 DNA sequence: TGCGCCAGCAGCCAAGATCCTGGACTAGCGGGAGGCCTCGAGCAGTACTTC. Translation: CASSQDPGLAGGLEQYF.

The chain links TRBV4-3 to TRBJ2-3, with TRBD2 identical over 14 bases. V was clipped by 0 bases and J by 1 base; unmatched bases: 12. Germline assignment: CDR1 LGHNA and CDR2 YSLEER. The CDR3 contains 21 residues. The CDR3 nucleotides are TGCGCCAGCAGCCAAGATAGGGGACTAGCGGGAGTGAGAGGGGGCACAGATACGCAGTATTTT. Translation: CASSQDRGLAGVRGGTDTQYF.

Concerning this clone itself: The sample has other DNA sequences that encode this CDR3 too. The rearrangement links TRBV19 to TRBJ2-1; D may be TRBD2 (7 bases). The CDR3 loop spans 15 amino acids. Germline V gives CDR1 LNHDA, CDR2 SQIVND (reference sequence). Trimming took off 1 base at V and 5 bases at J, with 12 bases between the two ends. CDR3 amino acids: CASSIGGGANNEQFF. In nucleotides, the CDR3 is TGTGCCAGTAGTATAGGTGGGGGGGCCAACAATGAGCAGTTCTTC. Combining the CDR3 with reference TRBV19 and TRBJ2-1 gives the whole variable domain DGGITQSPKYLFRKEGQNVTLSCEQNLNHDAMYWYRQDPGQGLRLIYYSQIVNDFQKGDIAEGYSVSREKKESFPLTVTSAQKNPTAFYLCASSIGGGANNEQFFGPGTRLTVL.

V and J are TRBV10-3 and TRBJ2-2, with 12 positions matching TRBD1. The trim removed 6 bases at V and 2 bases at J, leaving 4 bases unmatched. The CDR3 has 16 amino acids. Germline CDR1 ENHRY, CDR2 SYGVKD. The DNA of the CDR3 is TGTGCCATCAGGGGACAGGGGGCGTCTAACACCGGGGAGCTGTTTTTT. Protein product: CAIRGQGASNTGELFF.

The V gene is TRBV10-3, the J gene TRBJ2-5, with a tentative D call TRBD1 (6 bases). CDR1 is ENHRY, CDR2 SYGVKD, per germline. V shed 0 bases and J shed 5 bases, with 10 bases lying between them. This CDR3 comprises 14 residues. CDR3 sequence: CAISESSGEETQYF. The CDR3 DNA follows: TGTGCCATCAGTGAGTCGTCAGGGGAGGAGACCCAGTACTTC.

The genes are TRBV25-1 and TRBJ1-5; D may be TRBD1 (5 bases). V lost 4 bases and J lost 0, with 10 bases in between. The CDR3 consists of 15 residues. Germline V gene sequence: CDR1 MGHDK, CDR2 SYGVNS. CDR3 protein: CASSGRDNSNQPQHF. CDR3 in DNA: TGTGCCAGCAGTGGCAGGGATAATAGCAATCAGCCCCAGCATTTT.

The rearrangement joins TRBV7-2 to TRBJ2-7; D is unresolved. Germline CDR1 SGHTA, CDR2 FQGNSA. The germline V and J ends were trimmed by 1 base and 2 bases, with 18 bases remaining between them. The CDR3 is made up of 17 amino acids. CDR3 amino acids: CASSLGRIDTPPYEQYF. The CDR3 region has the DNA TGTGCCAGCAGCTTAGGGCGGATCGACACGCCGCCCTACGAGCAGTACTTC.